The 14 T cell receptor beta chains reported below all come from one sample, sequenced in a study of cytomegalovirus exposure and HLA in healthy donors. The assay was immunoSEQ multiplex PCR, and TCRdb's table has in-frame clones only and misses some. The sample lists 300,000 to 350,000 clones, approximately 88% occurring once. Sequencing was performed on PBMCs. The receptors were sampled from a man aged 25 to 40 in good health and CMV-seronegative.

The rearrangement uses TRBV7-8 and TRBJ1-2; TRBD1 might be the D (6 bases). Germline CDR1 reads SGHVS; CDR2 reads FQNEAQ. This CDR3 contains 13 residues. V was trimmed by 3 bases and J by 8 bases, leaving 13 bases between them. CDR3 protein: CASSFRRTDGYTF. CDR3 DNA sequence: TGTGCCAGCAGCTTCCGTCGGACAGACGGCTACACCTTC.

The chain carries TRBV6-6 and TRBJ2-2, with D perhaps matching TRBD1 (5 bases). V shed 7 bases and J shed 0 bases, with 12 bases lying between them. This CDR3 is built from 15 residues. The V gene's germline CDR1 is MNHNY and CDR2 SVGAGI (reference sequence). The CDR3 region has the DNA TGTGCCAGCACCCTCCAGGGATCGAACACCGGGGAGCTGTTTTTT. This encodes CASTLQGSNTGELFF.

About this clone: Other DNA sequences from this sample encode an identical CDR3 as well. The chain combines TRBV30 with TRBJ2-7; 8 bases map to TRBD2. The CDR3 consists of 14 residues. V was pared by 0 bases and J by 1 base, with 2 bases of the junction left unmatched. Germline assignment: CDR1 GTSNPN and CDR2 SVGIG (reference sequence). The CDR3: CAWSVRGVSYEQYF. In nucleotides, the CDR3 is TGTGCCTGGAGTGTGCGGGGGGTATCCTACGAGCAGTACTTC. Full variable domain (outside the CDR3, taken from reference TRBV30 and TRBJ2-7): SQTIHQWPATLVQPVGSPLSLECTVEGTSNPNLYWYRQAAGRGLQLLFYSVGIGQISSEVPQNLSASRPQDRQFILSSKKLLLSDSGFYLCAWSVRGVSYEQYFGPGTRLTVT.

The V call is TRBV18, the J call TRBJ2-1; 8 bases match TRBD2. The CDR3 is made up of 15 amino acids. Germline V gene lookup returns CDR1 KGHSH and CDR2 LQKENI. J gave up 0 bases and V 3 bases, and 1 base lay outside the gene matches. CDR3: CASSPGGASYNEQFF. CDR3 in DNA: TGTGCCAGCTCACCCGGGGGGGCCTCCTACAATGAGCAGTTCTTC.

The CDR3 sequence is CASSSGAGEQETQYF. CDR3 DNA sequence: TGCGCCAGCAGCTCTGGAGCAGGGGAGCAAGAGACCCAGTACTTC. V gene TRBV5-1 combines with J gene TRBJ2-5; possibly TRBD1 for D (6 bases). The V end lost 3 bases, the J end lost 2 bases, and 14 bases lay between the germline ends. Germline values: CDR1 SGHRS, CDR2 YFSETQ. This CDR3 is 15 amino acids long.

The rearrangement uses TRBV7-2 and TRBJ2-5; maybe TRBD2 (6 bases). The CDR3 is made up of 13 amino acids. Trimming took 3 bases from V and 3 from J, leaving 8 bases between them. CDR1 is SGHTA and CDR2 is FQGNSA in the germline V gene. CDR3 sequence: CASSLTREETQYF. In DNA form, the CDR3 reads TGTGCCAGCAGCTTGACTAGAGAAGAGACCCAGTACTTC.

This clone was picked up one time. The genes are TRBV14 and TRBJ1-2, with D hard to call. The ends were cut back, 1 base at V and 7 bases at J, with 19 bases in the middle. Per the germline V gene, CDR1 is SGHDN and CDR2 is FVKESK. This CDR3 is built from 16 residues. CDR3 loop: CASSQVIGLPAGGYTF. CDR3 in DNA: TGTGCCAGCAGCCAAGTCATTGGACTCCCCGCGGGTGGCTACACCTTC.

The genes are TRBV6-1 and TRBJ1-2, with 8 bases lining up with TRBD1. Trimming at V came to 4 bases and at J to 7 bases, leaving 5 bases not matched to a gene. Germline CDR1 reads MNHNS; CDR2 reads SASEGT. CDR3 size: 13 residues. This CDR3 reads CASSAQGAGGYTF. In DNA form, the CDR3 reads TGTGCCAGCAGTGCCCAGGGGGCGGGTGGCTACACCTTC.

The chain joins TRBV6-5 to TRBJ2-5, with TRBD2 matching over 12 bases. CDR1 MNHEY and CDR2 SVGAGI come from the germline V gene. With V trimmed by 7 bases and J by 2 bases, 2 bases remained unmatched. CDR3 size: 14 residues. The CDR3 sequence: CASTLAGGQETQYF. CDR3 coding DNA: TGTGCCAGCACTCTAGCGGGGGGGCAAGAGACCCAGTACTTC.

The CDR3 DNA reads as TGCGCCAGCAGCCCGGACAGCGCTACAGATACGCAGTATTTT. Amino acids: CASSPDSATDTQYF. The chain has TRBV4-1 and TRBJ2-3; tentatively, D is TRBD1 (6 bases). Trimming cost V 4 bases and J 3 bases, with 11 bases left between them. The CDR3 totals 14 residues. CDR1 is MGHRA, CDR2 YSYEKL, per germline.

DNA of the CDR3: TGTGCCAGCAGTGCGAACAGGGCTGATGAAAAACTGTTTTTT. This gives the protein CASSANRADEKLFF. V usage is TRBV2 and J usage is TRBJ1-4; TRBD1 might be the D (6 bases). Per germline, CDR1 SNHLY and CDR2 FYNNEI. Trimming left V 4 bases short and J 6 bases short, with 12 bases between. The CDR3 consists of 14 residues.

The chain employs TRBV4-3 and TRBJ1-1, with 11 nucleotides matching TRBD1. The CDR3 extends over 16 amino acids. In germline, CDR1 is LGHNA, CDR2 YSLEER. V shed 1 base and J 5 bases; nucleotides not matched to a gene: 6. CDR3 region: CASSQGTGGAGTEAFF. CDR3 DNA: TGCGCCAGCAGCCAAGGGACAGGGGGCGCGGGTACTGAAGCTTTCTTT.

In this sample, this clone turned up once. Other DNA sequences in this sample translate to the same CDR3. V usage is TRBV18 and J usage is TRBJ2-5; TRBD1 is a possible D gene (5 bases). From germline, CDR1 is KGHSH and CDR2 LQKENI. This CDR3 is 13 amino acids long. With 3 bases removed from V and 5 bases from J, the gap between germline ends came to 10 bases. The CDR3 DNA follows: TGTGCCAGCTCACCGGGGCTCAAGGAGACCCAGTACTTC. Protein product: CASSPGLKETQYF.

The chain has TRBV5-1 and TRBJ1-6; 10 nucleotides align to TRBD1. V dropped 4 bases and J dropped 9; count of bases not matched to a gene: 7. The CDR3 sequence is 15 residues long. CDR1 is SGHRS, CDR2 YFSETQ, per germline. The CDR3 DNA follows: TGCGCCAGCAGCATGGAGGGACAGGGGACTTCACCCCTCCACTTT. Translated: CASSMEGQGTSPLHF. The variable domain in full, with the rest retrieved from reference TRBV5-1 and TRBJ1-6, is KAGVTQTPRYLIKTRGQQVTLSCSPISGHRSVSWYQQTPGQGLQFLFEYFSETQRNKGNFPGRFSGRQFSNSRSEMNVSTLELGDSALYLCASSMEGQGTSPLHFGNGTRLTVT.